This TCR beta chain stems from a study of shared clonotypes between healthy human individuals. Germline V CDR1 and CDR2: ENHRY, SYGVKD. This CDR3 is 14 amino acids long. V gave up 10 bases and J gave up 6 bases; unmatched junction bases: 9. Donors were healthy HIV-negative adults without recently reported acute infections or vaccinations. Clones were read by immunoSEQ multiplex PCR, and TCRdb kept only the in-frame ones, dropping some. The top ten clones hold about 0.4% of a sample with over a million clones, approximately 98.5% of them seen once. This clonotype was sampled from a man aged 25-40 years in good health. The chain carries TRBV10-3 and TRBJ2-2, with TRBD1 matching over 9 bases. Sequencing used naive CD4+ T cells sorted from blood. Subset meaning: CD45RA+ positively selected. CDR3 DNA: TGTGCCACCCGACAGGGGGGCTGGGCCGGGGAGCTGTTTTTT. Its translation: CATRQGGWAGELFF.